A selection of T cell receptor beta chains follows, all from one sample in a study of cytomegalovirus exposure and HLA in healthy donors. This table comes from immunoSEQ multiplex PCR, and its TCRdb copy is limited to in-frame clones, with some not included. The sample carries around 150,000 clones, roughly nine tenths recorded once. The specimen sequenced was PBMCs. Receptors originate from a woman aged 25 to 39 in good health and CMV-seronegative. The CDR3 runs from the conserved cysteine through the conserved F or W. A D gene is named only where the DNA matches it firmly. The listing skips clone size in some rows; elsewhere it reads once, few, many or a size class.

J gene,D gene,V gene,clone size,CDR3 DNA,CDR3 protein
TRBJ2-1,-,TRBV4-1,few,TGCGCCAGCAGCGAAAAACAGGGGGGGGTCGATGAGCAGTTCTTC,CASSEKQGGVDEQFF
TRBJ2-7,-,TRBV6-5,-,TGTGCCAGCAAAGACAGTACCTACGAGCAGTACTTC,CASKDSTYEQYF
TRBJ2-7,-,TRBV4-3,-,TGCGCCAGCAGCCCCTCACAGGGCTTTCGCGAGCAGTACTTC,CASSPSQGFREQYF
TRBJ2-3,TRBD2,TRBV9,-,TGTGCCAGCAGCGTAGGGGCTAGCGGGGGCACAGATACGCAGTATTTT,CASSVGASGGTDTQYF
TRBJ1-2,-,TRBV10-3,-,TGTGCCATCAGTGAGGAACAGGGAGTCTATGGCTACACCTTC,CAISEEQGVYGYTF
TRBJ2-2,-,TRBV27,-,TGTGCCAGCAGTTTAAGGTCGTCCGCTGGGGAGCTGTTTTTT,CASSLRSSAGELFF
TRBJ2-7,-,TRBV27,-,TGTGCCAGCAGTTGGTCCCGGGGGCTCTACGAGCAGTACTTC,CASSWSRGLYEQYF
TRBJ1-4,-,TRBV15,-,TGTGCCACCAGCAGAGATGCCAGGGTCGGCGAAAAACTGTTTTTT,CATSRDARVGEKLFF
TRBJ2-7,TRBD2,TRBV28,-,TGTGCCAGCAGTTTACTCGGACTAGCATCTCACGAGCAGTACTTC,CASSLLGLASHEQYF
TRBJ2-3,-,TRBV4-3,-,TGCGCCAGCAGCCAAGATCTAGGGAGGGGACAATACACAGATACGCAGTATTTT,CASSQDLGRGQYTDTQYF
TRBJ2-6,-,TRBV5-5,-,TGTGCCAGCAGCATAGGCGACGCCGGGGCCAACGTCCTGACTTTC,CASSIGDAGANVLTF
TRBJ1-1,-,TRBV27,-,TGTGCCAGCAGGGAGGCGAACACTGAAGCTTTCTTT,CASREANTEAFF
TRBJ2-1,-,TRBV6-5,once,TGTGCCAGCAGCCCGGGACGGGAGCAGTTCTTC,CASSPGREQFF
TRBJ1-2,TRBD1,TRBV4-1,-,TGCGCCAGCAGCCAAGGACCACTCCGGACAGGTGGAAATGGCTACACCTTC,CASSQGPLRTGGNGYTF
TRBJ2-1,TRBD2,TRBV2,-,TGTGCCAGCAGCCTTGACCTAGCGGGAGTCTACAATGAGCAGTTCTTC,CASSLDLAGVYNEQFF
TRBJ1-2,-,TRBV7-6,-,TGTGCCAGCAGCTTTGATCAGGGCGATGGCTACACCTTC,CASSFDQGDGYTF
TRBJ2-3,-,TRBV7-6,-,TGTGCCAGCAGCTTAGCAGGGGCGACCGATACGCAGTATTTT,CASSLAGATDTQYF
TRBJ1-2,-,TRBV19,large,TGTGCCAGTAGTACAGAACCCAATGGGTGGTATGGCTACACCTTC,CASSTEPNGWYGYTF
TRBJ1-5,-,TRBV7-2,few,TGTGCCAGCAGCTTTTCGGGGGATCAGCCCCAGCATTTT,CASSFSGDQPQHF
TRBJ2-1,-,TRBV10-3,-,TGTGCCATCAGTGAAAGCGCCGACGTTCCCTACAATGAGCAGTTCTTC,CAISESADVPYNEQFF
TRBJ2-7,-,TRBV2,-,TGTGCCAGCAGCCTCGCCACAGGGTGGTCCTACGAGCAGTACTTC,CASSLATGWSYEQYF
TRBJ2-3,-,TRBV5-1,-,TGCGCCAGCAGCTTGGCTAGGCAAACTAGCACAGATACGCAGTATTTT,CASSLARQTSTDTQYF
TRBJ1-2,-,TRBV19,few,TGTGCCAGTAGTATACGGGGAACTGGCTACACCTTC,CASSIRGTGYTF
TRBJ2-1,-,TRBV12-5,-,TGTGCTAGTGTCCGAAGAGGGCCGTACAATGAGCAGTTCTTC,CASVRRGPYNEQFF
TRBJ2-7,-,TRBV11-3,-,TGTGCCAGCAGCTTAGAAAGGGGTTACGAGCAGTACTTC,CASSLERGYEQYF
TRBJ2-4,TRBD2,TRBV11-1,-,TGTGCCAGCCGTAAGGGGACGGGGGGGCAGGACATTCAGTACTTC,CASRKGTGGQDIQYF
TRBJ2-3,TRBD2,TRBV4-2,-,TGTGCCAGCAGCCAAGCCCCTAGCGGGGATGACACAGATACGCAGTATTTT,CASSQAPSGDDTDTQYF
TRBJ1-2,-,TRBV13,-,TGTGCCAGCAGCTCGGCCGTTGGGGATTACTATGGCTACACCTTC,CASSSAVGDYYGYTF
TRBJ2-7,-,TRBV5-5,-,TGTGCCAGCAGCTTGGTTTCAGGGCAGAGCAACGAGCAGTACTTC,CASSLVSGQSNEQYF
TRBJ2-1,-,TRBV5-6,-,TGTGCCAGCAGCTTGCCCCACGGGGCCCATACTTACAATGAGCAGTTCTTC,CASSLPHGAHTYNEQFF
TRBJ1-5,-,TRBV6-6,-,TGTGCCAGCAGTGCGGGGTCAAATCAGCCCCAGCATTTT,CASSAGSNQPQHF
TRBJ1-5,-,TRBV6-1,-,TGTGCCAGCGAAATGACTACAGGGTTTGGTCAGCCCCAGCATTTT,CASEMTTGFGQPQHF
TRBJ2-3,TRBD1,TRBV10-3,-,TGTGCCATCAGAACGGACAGGGGGACAGATACGCAGTATTTT,CAIRTDRGTDTQYF
TRBJ2-7,-,TRBV4-3,once,TGCGCCAGCAGCCAAGGATGGGGATCAGCCTACGAGCAGTACTTC,CASSQGWGSAYEQYF
TRBJ1-5,-,TRBV19,-,TGTGCCAGTCAACAGGGAGCCCAGCCCCAGCATTTT,CASQQGAQPQHF
TRBJ1-5,-,TRBV5-1,-,TGCGCCAGCAGCTTGGAAGCAGGGGTGGGTCAGCCCCAGCATTTT,CASSLEAGVGQPQHF
TRBJ2-3,TRBD1,TRBV2,-,TGTGCCAGCACCAAACAGGGGGCTGGAGATACGCAGTATTTT,CASTKQGAGDTQYF
TRBJ1-3,-,TRBV9,-,TGTGCCAGCAGCCCCCCGAACGGAAACACCATATATTTT,CASSPPNGNTIYF
TRBJ2-5,TRBD2,TRBV5-6,-,TGTGCCAGCAGCTTGGCGGGACTAGCGGGGGGGCTCCAAGAGACCCAGTACTTC,CASSLAGLAGGLQETQYF
TRBJ2-5,-,TRBV7-7,-,TGTGCCAGCAGCTCGATCCACCAAGAGACCCAGTACTTC,CASSSIHQETQYF
TRBJ2-1,TRBD1,TRBV30,few,TGTGCCTGGACCCCGGGACAGGGTCCCAATGAGCAGTTCTTC,CAWTPGQGPNEQFF
TRBJ2-1,-,TRBV28,-,TGTGCCAGCAATGAGCAAATCCCCTACAATGAGCAGTTCTTC,CASNEQIPYNEQFF
TRBJ2-7,-,TRBV7-6,-,TGTGCCAGCAGCTTAGGGTTCGACAGTTCCTACGAGCAGTACTTC,CASSLGFDSSYEQYF
TRBJ2-3,-,TRBV18,-,TGTGCCAGCTCACCACTCCCGCCCCCCGATACGCAGTATTTT,CASSPLPPPDTQYF
TRBJ1-3,-,TRBV5-1,-,TGCGCCAGCAGCTTGGGGGCGACTGTTGCTGGAAACACCATATATTTT,CASSLGATVAGNTIYF
TRBJ1-3,TRBD1,TRBV5-4,-,TGTGCCAGCAGCTTGGGCCCAGGGGGCGGAAACACCATATATTTT,CASSLGPGGGNTIYF
TRBJ1-2,TRBD1,TRBV5-6,-,TGTGCCAGCAGCATGCTACAGGGGCTCTATGGCTACACCTTC,CASSMLQGLYGYTF
TRBJ2-5,-,TRBV7-3,-,TGTGCCAGCAGCTCCACATCCGACCCCAGGGAGACCCAGTACTTC,CASSSTSDPRETQYF
TRBJ2-2,TRBD2,TRBV29-1,-,TGCAGCGTAGATAGCGGGACCAACACCGGGGAGCTGTTTTTT,CSVDSGTNTGELFF